What follows are 3 T cell receptor beta chains derived from one specimen sequenced in a study of shared clonotypes between healthy human individuals. Measured with immunoSEQ multiplex PCR; TCRdb has only the in-frame clones, and not every one. The data contain 1.4 million or so clones, just under 99% of them singletons. Sequenced: naive CD4+ T cells sorted from blood. This sample's subset: CD45RA+ positively selected. The receptors derive from a man aged 30-40 years in good health.

The chain recombines TRBV11-2 with TRBJ1-2, with a tentative D call TRBD1 (6 bases). Trimming left V 8 bases short and J 5 bases short, with 21 bases between. The CDR3 contains 15 residues. CDR1 is SGHAT and CDR2 is FQNNGV in the germline V gene. The CDR3 here is CASRPWGQTDYGYTF. DNA for the CDR3: TGTGCCAGCCGACCTTGGGGACAAACGGATTATGGCTACACCTTC.

The rearrangement joins TRBV28 to TRBJ1-1, with a possible D match to TRBD1 (5 bases). The CDR3 sequence is 18 residues long. Per germline, CDR1 MDHEN and CDR2 SYDVKM. Trimming took 3 bases from V and 4 from J, leaving 24 bases between them. The CDR3 nucleotides read TGTGCCAGCAGTTTCGTGCAGGGCTCTTGGGGACGGGGCACTGAAGCTTTCTTT. Residues: CASSFVQGSWGRGTEAFF.

The rearrangement links TRBV28 to TRBJ2-3, with D possibly matching TRBD1 (5 bases). The CDR3 runs to 12 residues. Germline V gene data show CDR1 as MDHEN and CDR2 as SYDVKM. The germline V and J ends were trimmed by 3 bases and 11 bases, with 12 bases remaining between them. CDR3 protein: CASSFSGFGQYF. In DNA form, the CDR3 reads TGTGCCAGCAGTTTTTCAGGGTTTGGGCAGTATTTT.